A single sample is the source of the 10 T cell receptor beta chains below, sequenced in a study of OX40 agonist ivuxolimab in advanced cancers. The method was immunoSEQ multiplex PCR; TCRdb's version includes in-frame clones alone and lacks a portion of them. The table records approximately 130,000 clones, approximately 90% of them present only once. The sequences come from CD4+ or CD8+ T cells sorted from blood, collected in a trial of the OX40 agonist ivuxolimab. The receptors here all came from an adult with an advanced solid tumor such as melanoma, head and neck, liver or kidney cancer.

The V gene is TRBV11-3, the J gene TRBJ2-1; 9 bases map to TRBD2. Trimming removed 5 bases from V and 1 base from J; junction bases left unmatched: 3. This CDR3 is 15 amino acids long. Looked up from germline, CDR1 is SGHNT and CDR2 is YENEEA. DNA for the CDR3: TGTGCCAGCAGCGCAGCGGGAGGTTCCTACAATGAGCAGTTCTTC. Amino acids: CASSAAGGSYNEQFF.

This chain uses TRBV28 with TRBJ1-2; a weak D match, TRBD1 (5 bases). V lost 8 bases to trimming and J lost 6 bases, with 10 bases between them. The CDR3 has 11 residues. Germline loops: CDR1 MDHEN, CDR2 SYDVKM. As DNA, the CDR3 is TGTGCCAGCGGGGCCAGGGATGGCTACACCTTC. This encodes CASGARDGYTF.

This clone occurred a few times. The rearrangement joins TRBV29-1 to TRBJ1-5; 8 bases agree with TRBD1. The ends lost 4 bases at V and 4 bases at J; junction bases unmatched: 3. CDR3 length: 13 amino acids. Germline V gives CDR1 SQVTM, CDR2 ANQGSEA. The CDR3 nucleotides are TGCAGCGTTGGAGGGACAGGTAATCAGCCCCAGCATTTT. Translation gives CSVGGTGNQPQHF.

This chain joins TRBV5-6 and TRBJ2-1; 9 bases align to TRBD2. The germline V gene has CDR1 SGHDT and CDR2 YYEEEE. The length of the CDR3 is 16 residues. V trimming: 3 bases; J trimming: 13 bases; junction bases outside the gene matches: 17. CDR3 sequence (DNA): TGTGCCAGCAGCTACACACTAGCGGGCCGCCCATTTGTTCAGTTCTTC. Translated: CASSYTLAGRPFVQFF.

The chain couples TRBV28 to TRBJ2-1; D may be TRBD2 (6 bases). Per the germline V gene, CDR1 is MDHEN and CDR2 is SYDVKM. V was trimmed by 10 bases and J by 3 bases, leaving 22 bases between them. CDR3 length: 16 residues. The CDR3 loop is CATLSRDSIYYNEQFF. The CDR3, as DNA: TGTGCCACCTTGAGCCGGGACTCCATCTACTACAATGAGCAGTTCTTC.

The V gene is TRBV5-1, the J gene TRBJ2-3; tentative D call: TRBD2 (6 bases). The germline CDR1 and CDR2 sequences are SGHRS and YFSETQ. Trimming cost V 0 bases and J 4 bases, with 12 bases left between them. The CDR3 length is 15 residues. CDR3 loop: CASSLGGEVADTQYF. The CDR3 region has the DNA TGCGCCAGCAGCTTGGGAGGGGAGGTCGCAGATACGCAGTATTTT.

The chain carries TRBV11-2 and TRBJ1-2; 7 nucleotides line up with TRBD1. Trimming took 3 bases from V and 4 from J; bases not matched to a gene: 8. The CDR3 covers 15 residues. CDR1 and CDR2 (germline): SGHAT, FQNNGV. Here the CDR3 reads CASSFLRGRGYGYTF. Written as DNA, the CDR3 is TGTGCCAGCAGCTTTTTAAGGGGGCGCGGCTATGGCTACACCTTC.

This clone was seen only a few times. The chain recombines TRBV7-9 with TRBJ1-5; 11 bases are shared with TRBD1. V gave up 8 bases and J gave up 6 bases; unmatched junction bases: 6. This CDR3 is 14 amino acids long. Germline CDR1 is SEHNR and CDR2 is FQNEAQ (reference sequence). The CDR3 protein is CASGGQGGSQPQHF. For the CDR3, the DNA is TGTGCCAGCGGGGGACAGGGGGGAAGTCAGCCCCAGCATTTT.

J is TRBJ1-4 and V is TRBV18, with 10 positions matching TRBD1. CDR1 is KGHSH, CDR2 LQKENI, per germline. This CDR3 is 14 amino acids long. V shed 3 bases and J 6 bases; nucleotides not matched to a gene: 1. CDR3 DNA: TGTGCCAGCTCACCGGGACAGGGGCATGAAAAACTGTTTTTT. It specifies CASSPGQGHEKLFF.

The chain combines TRBV5-1 with TRBJ2-7; D is perhaps TRBD1 (5 bases). This CDR3 is 15 amino acids long. Germline loops: CDR1 SGHRS, CDR2 YFSETQ. Trimming removed 5 bases at V and 0 bases at J, with 15 bases between. The CDR3 spells CASRAQGDPSYEQYF. In DNA form, the CDR3 reads TGCGCCAGCAGAGCTCAAGGGGATCCCTCCTACGAGCAGTACTTC. The full variable domain, in which reference TRBV5-1 and TRBJ2-7 provide the parts outside the CDR3, is KAGVTQTPRYLIKTRGQQVTLSCSPISGHRSVSWYQQTPGQGLQFLFEYFSETQRNKGNFPGRFSGRQFSNSRSEMNVSTLELGDSALYLCASRAQGDPSYEQYFGPGTRLTVT.